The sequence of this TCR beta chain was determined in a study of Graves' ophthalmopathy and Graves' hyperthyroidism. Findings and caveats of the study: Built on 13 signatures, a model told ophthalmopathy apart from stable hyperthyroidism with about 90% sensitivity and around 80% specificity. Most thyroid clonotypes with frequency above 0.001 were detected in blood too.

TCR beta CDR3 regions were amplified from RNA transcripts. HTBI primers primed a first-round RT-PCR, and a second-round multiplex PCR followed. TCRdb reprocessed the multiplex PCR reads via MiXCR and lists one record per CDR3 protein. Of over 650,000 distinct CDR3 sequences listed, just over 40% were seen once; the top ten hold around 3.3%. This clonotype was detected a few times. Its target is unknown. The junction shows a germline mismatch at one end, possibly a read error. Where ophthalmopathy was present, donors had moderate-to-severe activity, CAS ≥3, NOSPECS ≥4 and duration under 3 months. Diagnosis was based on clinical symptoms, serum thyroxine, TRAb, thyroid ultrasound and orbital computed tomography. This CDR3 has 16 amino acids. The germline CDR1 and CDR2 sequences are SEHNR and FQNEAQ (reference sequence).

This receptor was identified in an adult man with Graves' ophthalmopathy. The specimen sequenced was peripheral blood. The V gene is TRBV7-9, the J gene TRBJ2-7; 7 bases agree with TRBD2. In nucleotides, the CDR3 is TGCGCCAGCAGCTTCTCGGCGGCAGCGGGATTCATCGAGCAGTACTTC. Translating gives CASSFSAAAGFIEQYF.